Below, 5 T cell receptor beta chains from the same sample are listed, as sequenced in a study of T cells after yellow fever vaccination. Each CDR3 protein gets one entry after TCRdb re-called the 5' RACE reads with MiXCR. The sample carries about 360,000 distinct CDR3 sequences, 6.2% recorded once. The sequences come from PBMCs, collected 5 days after the yellow fever booster vaccination. These receptors originate from a young man who received the YFV17D yellow fever vaccine.

This chain uses TRBV19 with TRBJ1-3; a weak D match, TRBD1 (6 bases). Germline loops: CDR1 LNHDA, CDR2 SQIVND (reference sequence). Trimming stripped 7 bases from V and 0 bases from J, with 16 bases between. CDR3 length equals 16 residues. Here the CDR3 DNA reads TGTGCCAGTAAGGTCGACAGGTCCTACTCTGGAAACACCATATATTTT. It is translated as CASKVDRSYSGNTIYF.

The CDR3: CASSTGLAASYNEQFF. The CDR3 region has the DNA TGTGCCAGCAGCACGGGACTAGCGGCGTCCTACAATGAGCAGTTCTTC. The chain combines TRBV5-4 with TRBJ2-1; 11 bases are shared with TRBD2. The CDR3 contains 16 residues. Germline V lookup: CDR1 SGHNT, CDR2 YYREEE (reference sequence). Trimming removed 4 bases from V and 1 base from J; junction bases left unmatched: 4.

This clonotype occurred a few times. The CDR3 DNA sequence: TGTGCCAGCAGCTTGCAAGCGGGATCGACCACAGATACGCAGTATTTT. As protein: CASSLQAGSTTDTQYF. V and J are TRBV5-4 and TRBJ2-3; 7 positions match TRBD2. The CDR3 spans 16 residues. Trimming took 1 base from V and 2 from J; bases not matched to a gene: 7. Germline CDR1 SGHNT, CDR2 YYREEE (reference sequence).

This clonotype has only a few counts. V and J are TRBV7-2 and TRBJ1-1, with D possibly TRBD1 on 5 matching bases. Germline-derived CDR1 and CDR2 are SGHTA and FQGNSA. Trimming pared 0 bases from V and 0 bases from J, leaving 11 bases between. CDR3 size: 16 residues. CDR3 amino acids: CASSLASGNLNTEAFF. Here the CDR3 DNA reads TGTGCCAGCAGCTTAGCCTCAGGGAATTTGAACACTGAAGCTTTCTTT.

This clonotype was picked up many times. V is TRBV19 and J is TRBJ1-5, with TRBD1 identical over 12 bases. CDR3 size: 15 residues. Trimming took 6 bases from V and 7 from J; bases not matched to a gene: 7. In germline, CDR1 is LNHDA, CDR2 SQIVND (reference sequence). The CDR3 is CASRPGQGAGQPQHF. DNA for the CDR3: TGTGCCAGTAGGCCGGGACAGGGGGCGGGACAGCCCCAGCATTTT.